Following are 17 T cell receptor beta chains from one sample sequenced in a study of T cell changes during pregnancy in multiple sclerosis. Profiled with immunoSEQ multiplex PCR; TCRdb holds only in-frame clones, not every one. The sample has just under 65,000 clones, under 95% seen once. The sequencing here drew on CD8+ T cells from peripheral blood mononuclear cells, taken in the second trimester of pregnancy. All receptors derive from a female donor with multiple sclerosis, enrolled in a pregnancy study.

V gene TRBV2 combines with J gene TRBJ2-5; TRBD1 aligns across 10 bases. Trimming at V came to 6 bases and at J to 5 bases, leaving 9 bases not matched to a gene. The germline gives CDR1 SNHLY, CDR2 FYNNEI. The CDR3 is made up of 15 amino acids. This CDR3 is CASSSLTGGDETQYF. As DNA, the CDR3 is TGTGCCAGCAGCTCCCTGACAGGGGGCGATGAGACCCAGTACTTC.

The chain links TRBV7-2 to TRBJ2-7; TRBD2 matches 10 bases. The germline CDR1 and CDR2 sequences are SGHTA and FQGNSA. The CDR3 is 14 residues long. Trimming removed 2 bases from V and 2 bases from J; junction bases left unmatched: 0. The CDR3 nucleotides are TGTGCCAGCAGCTTAACTAGCGGGACCTACGAGCAGTACTTC. Protein product: CASSLTSGTYEQYF.

J is TRBJ2-5 and V is TRBV27; perhaps TRBD1 as D (5 bases). The germline V gene encodes CDR1 MNHEY and CDR2 SMNVEV (reference sequence). The CDR3 length is 15 residues. Trimming shortened V by 4 bases and J by 0 bases, and 12 bases separated the two germline ends. For the CDR3, the DNA is TGTGCCAGCAGTTCCCCGACAGCGTACCAAGAGACCCAGTACTTC. Translation gives CASSSPTAYQETQYF.

This chain connects TRBV9 to TRBJ2-3; 7 bases align to TRBD2. V shed 6 bases, J shed 2 bases, and the junction held 12 bases outside the gene matches. CDR1 and CDR2 from the germline V gene are SGDLS and YYNGEE. The CDR3 loop spans 16 amino acids. The CDR3 loop reads CASNKGGAGLTDTQYF. The CDR3 bases are TGTGCCAGCAACAAGGGAGGAGCGGGACTCACAGATACGCAGTATTTT.

The gene calls are TRBV4-2 and TRBJ1-3; 9 bases agree with TRBD1. Unmatched junction bases numbered 6, after V lost 3 bases and J lost 3 bases. The CDR3 sequence is 16 residues long. Per germline, CDR1 LGHNA and CDR2 YNFKEQ. The CDR3 sequence: CASSQETGGLGNTIYF. In DNA form, the CDR3 reads TGTGCCAGCAGCCAGGAAACAGGGGGCCTTGGAAACACCATATATTTT.

The chain links TRBV30 to TRBJ2-7, with 10 positions matching TRBD2. Germline-derived CDR1 and CDR2 are GTSNPN and SVGIG (reference sequence). The CDR3 runs 15 residues. V gave up 1 base and J gave up 6 bases; unmatched junction bases: 9. The CDR3 here is CAWSDLAGVFLEQYF. The CDR3 DNA is TGTGCCTGGAGTGATCTAGCGGGAGTGTTTCTCGAGCAGTACTTC.

This clone was found once. The J gene is TRBJ1-2, the V gene TRBV30; 9 nucleotides match TRBD1. This CDR3 comprises 12 residues. Germline CDR1 is GTSNPN and CDR2 is SVGIG (reference sequence). V trimming: 1 base; J trimming: 8 bases; junction bases outside the gene matches: 2. CDR3 DNA sequence: TGTGCCTGGAGTGGGACAGGGGAAGGCTACACCTTC. The encoded protein is CAWSGTGEGYTF.

This clone has only one observation. The chain carries TRBV30 and TRBJ2-7; no reliable D call. CDR1 and CDR2 from the germline V gene are GTSNPN and SVGIG (reference sequence). V lost 1 base, J lost 6 bases, and 7 bases lay in between. There are 11 residues in the CDR3. The CDR3 spells CAWSAPGEQYF. The DNA of the CDR3 is TGTGCCTGGAGTGCCCCCGGCGAGCAGTACTTC.

With regard to this clone: An end of the junction differs from the germline gene, which may be a read error. V gene TRBV5-6 combines with J gene TRBJ2-5; D might be TRBD2 (5 bases). The germline V gene has CDR1 SGHDT and CDR2 YYEEEE. The CDR3 loop spans 16 amino acids. CDR3 nucleotides: TGTGCCAGCACCTTGTCCATACTTCGGGGCCAAGAGACCCAGTACTTC. Its protein is CASTLSILRGQETQYF.

The J gene is TRBJ1-3, the V gene TRBV6-1; D remains ambiguous. CDR3 length: 15 residues. V lost 1 base and J lost 4, with 11 bases in between. Per the germline V gene, CDR1 is MNHNS and CDR2 is SASEGT. CDR3 bases: TGTGCCAGCAGTGAAGGGCAGCCAGGAGGAAACACCATATATTTT. This gives the protein CASSEGQPGGNTIYF.

This clone was picked up one time. The chain carries TRBV19 and TRBJ2-7; 11 positions match TRBD1. Germline assignment: CDR1 LNHDA and CDR2 SQIVND (reference sequence). This CDR3 contains 13 residues. V dropped 6 bases and J dropped 9; count of bases not matched to a gene: 7. The CDR3 protein is CASSSGTGGWQYF. The CDR3 DNA follows: TGTGCCAGTAGCTCCGGGACAGGGGGTTGGCAGTACTTC.

This chain links TRBV5-1 with TRBJ2-7; TRBD1 matches at 7 bases. The CDR3 sequence is 15 residues long. J was trimmed by 6 bases and V by 0 bases; bases with no gene match: 9. CDR1 and CDR2 from the germline V gene are SGHRS and YFSETQ. In nucleotides, the CDR3 is TGCGCCAGCAGCTTGGTGACAGGGCCCAAACGCGAGCAGTACTTC. As protein: CASSLVTGPKREQYF.

This clone was recorded only once. V and J are TRBV4-1 and TRBJ2-7; D may be TRBD2 (6 bases). This CDR3 contains 13 residues. CDR1 is MGHRA, CDR2 YSYEKL, per germline. The V end lost 2 bases, the J end lost 3 bases, and 8 bases lay between the germline ends. The CDR3 DNA sequence: TGCGCCAGCAGCCAAACCGGGGGCTACGAGCAGTACTTC. It specifies CASSQTGGYEQYF.

The V call is TRBV11-3, the J call TRBJ1-5; 7 bases are shared with TRBD1. The germline V gene encodes CDR1 SGHNT and CDR2 YENEEA. The CDR3 spans 19 residues. The V segment lost 4 bases and the J segment 3 bases; nucleotides outside the gene matches: 18. Here the CDR3 reads CASSSGTLGETGDNQPQHF. The CDR3 DNA reads TGTGCCAGCAGCTCCGGAACTCTAGGGGAAACAGGGGACAATCAGCCCCAGCATTTT.

The V and J genes are TRBV19 and TRBJ2-3, with a weak D call TRBD2 (6 bases). The CDR3 sequence is 13 residues long. Germline values: CDR1 LNHDA, CDR2 SQIVND (reference sequence). V gave up 9 bases and J gave up 1 base, with 11 bases separating them. The CDR3 region is CASNTGGTDTQYF. The CDR3 DNA sequence: TGTGCCAGCAATACGGGGGGCACAGATACGCAGTATTTT.

This chain connects TRBV19 to TRBJ1-5, with D perhaps matching TRBD1 (5 bases). The CDR3 runs to 15 residues. Trimming removed 3 bases at V and 3 bases at J, with 12 bases between. Germline V gene data show CDR1 as LNHDA and CDR2 as SQIVND (reference sequence). For the CDR3, the DNA is TGTGCCAGTAGTATGGTTTGGACACTCAATCAGCCCCAGCATTTT. Encoded protein: CASSMVWTLNQPQHF.

The chain employs TRBV7-9 and TRBJ2-3, with D perhaps TRBD1 (5 bases). The germline gives CDR1 SEHNR, CDR2 FQNEAQ (reference sequence). V dropped 7 bases and J dropped 4 bases, with 12 bases sitting between them. The CDR3 contains 13 residues. Here the CDR3 reads CASILEGADTQYF. The CDR3 nucleotides read TGTGCCAGCATCCTAGAAGGGGCAGATACGCAGTATTTT.